This T cell receptor (beta chain) was observed in a study of identical twins. Findings and caveats of the study: There were fewer insertions in abundant cord blood beta clonotypes, but memory repertoires showed no such pattern.

As concerns this clonotype: Its antigen is as yet unknown.

Trimming at V came to 5 bases and at J to 5 bases, leaving 5 bases not matched to a gene. Germline CDR1 reads SEHNR; CDR2 reads FQNEAQ (reference sequence). This CDR3 has 15 residues. One entry per CDR3 protein, called by TCRdb with MiXCR from the 5' RACE reads. This sample has hundreds of thousands of distinct CDR3 sequences, with roughly 6% found just once. Sequencing was performed on naive T cells sorted from blood. The V gene is TRBV7-9, the J gene TRBJ2-6, with 8 bases matching TRBD1. The receptor comes from a man between 18 and 35 years old in good health. CDR3: CASSPGQGRANVLTF. The CDR3 nucleotides are TGTGCCAGCAGCCCCGGACAGGGTCGGGCCAACGTCCTGACTTTC. The variable domain in full, with the rest retrieved from reference TRBV7-9 and TRBJ2-6, is DTGVSQNPRHKITKRGQNVTFRCDPISEHNRLYWYRQTLGQGPEFLTYFQNEAQLEKSRLLSDRFSAERPKGSFSTLEIQRTEQGDSAMYLCASSPGQGRANVLTFGAGSRLTVL.